This T cell receptor (beta chain) is from a study of neoadjuvant anti-PD-1 for oral cavity cancer. Looking at the study overall: Nivolumab at 3 mg/kg was mostly given biweekly, three to four doses, pre-surgery. Around day 43, patients without progression received a fourth nivolumab dose before surgery.

This clone has only one observation. The germline V gene encodes CDR1 SGDLS and CDR2 YYNGEE. With 4 bases removed from V and 5 bases from J, the gap between germline ends came to 16 bases. This CDR3 has 16 residues. Stated time point: after neoadjuvant nivolumab, at surgical resection. These oral cavity squamous cell carcinomas were HPV-negative and locally advanced. Measured with immunoSEQ multiplex PCR; TCRdb has only the in-frame clones, and not every one. The sample has approximately 68,000 clones, approximately 87% seen once; the top ten hold roughly 2.9%. This chain joins TRBV9 and TRBJ1-6; no clear D. This specimen was PBMCs, taken after nivolumab (anti-PD-1) treatment. This clonotype was obtained from a person between 40 and 85 years old with oral cavity squamous cell carcinoma. The CDR3 protein is CASSLESRPNNSPLHF. In nucleotides, the CDR3 is TGTGCCAGCAGCCTAGAATCCAGACCGAATAATTCACCCCTCCACTTT. Using reference TRBV9 and TRBJ1-6 for the parts outside the CDR3, the full variable domain is DSGVTQTPKHLITATGQRVTLRCSPRSGDLSVYWYQQSLDQGLQFLIQYYNGEERAKGNILERFSAQQFPDLHSELNLSSLELGDSALYFCASSLESRPNNSPLHFGNGTRLTVT.